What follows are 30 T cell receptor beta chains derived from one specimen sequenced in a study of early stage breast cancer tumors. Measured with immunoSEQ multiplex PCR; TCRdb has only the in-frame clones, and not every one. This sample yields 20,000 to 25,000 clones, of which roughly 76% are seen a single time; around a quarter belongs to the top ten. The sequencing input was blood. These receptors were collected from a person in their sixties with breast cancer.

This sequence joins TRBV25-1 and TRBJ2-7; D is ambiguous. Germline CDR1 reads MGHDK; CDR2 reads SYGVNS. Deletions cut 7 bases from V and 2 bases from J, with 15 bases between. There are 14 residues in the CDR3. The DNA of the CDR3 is TGTGCCAGCACCCCCCCGGGTCGACCCTACGAGCAGTACTTC. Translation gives CASTPPGRPYEQYF.

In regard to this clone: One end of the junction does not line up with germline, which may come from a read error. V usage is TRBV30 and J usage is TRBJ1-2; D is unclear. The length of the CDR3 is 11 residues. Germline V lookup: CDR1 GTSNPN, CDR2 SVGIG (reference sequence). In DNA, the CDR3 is TGTGCCTGGAGTGTTAGCCTCAAATTCCTCTTC. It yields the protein CAWSVSLKFLF.

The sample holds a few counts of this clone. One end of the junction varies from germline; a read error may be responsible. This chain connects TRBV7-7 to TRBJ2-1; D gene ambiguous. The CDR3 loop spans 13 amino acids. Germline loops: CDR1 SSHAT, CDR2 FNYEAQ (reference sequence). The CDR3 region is CASSYRFYNEQFF. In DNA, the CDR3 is TGTGCTAGCAGCTATAGATTCTACAATGAGCAGTTCTTC.

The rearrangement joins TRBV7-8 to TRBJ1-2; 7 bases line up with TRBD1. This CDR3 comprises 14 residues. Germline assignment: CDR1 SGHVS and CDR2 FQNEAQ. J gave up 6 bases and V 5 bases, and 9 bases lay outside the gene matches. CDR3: CASSRVQQGNGYTF. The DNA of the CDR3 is TGTGCCAGCAGCCGAGTCCAACAGGGGAATGGCTACACCTTC.

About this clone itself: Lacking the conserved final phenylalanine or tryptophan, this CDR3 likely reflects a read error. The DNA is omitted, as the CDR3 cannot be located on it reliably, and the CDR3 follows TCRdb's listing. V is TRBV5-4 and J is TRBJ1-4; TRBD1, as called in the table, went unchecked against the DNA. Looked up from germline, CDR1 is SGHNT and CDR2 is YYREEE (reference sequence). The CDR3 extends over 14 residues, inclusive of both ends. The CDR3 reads CASSFIYRDRVFEV.

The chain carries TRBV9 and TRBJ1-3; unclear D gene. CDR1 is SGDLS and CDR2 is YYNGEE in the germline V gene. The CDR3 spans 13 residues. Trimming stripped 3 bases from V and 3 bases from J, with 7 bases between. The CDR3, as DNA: TGTGCCAGCAGCGGACTGGTTGGAAACACCATATATTTT. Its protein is CASSGLVGNTIYF.

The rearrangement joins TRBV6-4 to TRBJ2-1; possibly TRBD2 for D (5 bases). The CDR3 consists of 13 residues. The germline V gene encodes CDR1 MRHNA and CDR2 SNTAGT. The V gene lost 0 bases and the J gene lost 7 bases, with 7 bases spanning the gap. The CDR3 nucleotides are TGTGCCAGCAGTGACTCTAGCGAAAATGAGCAGTTCTTC. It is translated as CASSDSSENEQFF.

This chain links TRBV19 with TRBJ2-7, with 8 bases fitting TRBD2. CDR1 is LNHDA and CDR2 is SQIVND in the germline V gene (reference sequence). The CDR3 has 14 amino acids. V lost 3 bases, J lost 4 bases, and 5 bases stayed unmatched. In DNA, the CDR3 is TGTGCCAGTAGTATCCCGGGACTAGAATACGAGCAGTACTTC. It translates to CASSIPGLEYEQYF. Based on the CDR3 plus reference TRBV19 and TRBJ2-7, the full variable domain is DGGITQSPKYLFRKEGQNVTLSCEQNLNHDAMYWYRQDPGQGLRLIYYSQIVNDFQKGDIAEGYSVSREKKESFPLTVTSAQKNPTAFYLCASSIPGLEYEQYFGPGTRLTVT.

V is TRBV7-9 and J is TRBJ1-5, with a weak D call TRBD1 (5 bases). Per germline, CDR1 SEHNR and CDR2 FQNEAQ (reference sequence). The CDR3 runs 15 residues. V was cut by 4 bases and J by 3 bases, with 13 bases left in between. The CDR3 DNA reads TGTGCCAGCAGCTCGCAGCAGGGAACCAATCAGCCCCAGCATTTT. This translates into CASSSQQGTNQPQHF.

As DNA, the CDR3 is TGTGCCAGCAGCTTTGGCAGGGCCCCCGGGGAGCTGTTTTTT. Translation: CASSFGRAPGELFF. This chain uses TRBV7-3 with TRBJ2-2; weak D call: TRBD1 (5 bases). The germline V gene has CDR1 SGHTA and CDR2 FQGTGA. Trimming pared 3 bases from V and 6 bases from J, leaving 11 bases between. The CDR3 has 14 residues.

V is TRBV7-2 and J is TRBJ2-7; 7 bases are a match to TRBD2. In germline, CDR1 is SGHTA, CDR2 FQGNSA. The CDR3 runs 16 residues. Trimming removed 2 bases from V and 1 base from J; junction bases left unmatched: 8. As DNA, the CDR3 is TGTGCCAGCAGCTTATCCCAGGCTAGCGGATCCTACGAGCAGTACTTC. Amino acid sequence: CASSLSQASGSYEQYF.

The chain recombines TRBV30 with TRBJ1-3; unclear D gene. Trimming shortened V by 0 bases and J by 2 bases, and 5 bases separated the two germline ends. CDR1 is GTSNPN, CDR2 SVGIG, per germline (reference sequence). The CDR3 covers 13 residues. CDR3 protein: CAWSVGTGNTIYF. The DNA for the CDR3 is TGTGCCTGGAGTGTTGGCACTGGAAACACCATATATTTT.

In nucleotides, the CDR3 is TGTGCCAGCAGCCAAGTGGTCGGAGAGACCCAGTACTTC. It codes for CASSQVVGETQYF. V usage is TRBV4-2 and J usage is TRBJ2-5, with no clear D. This CDR3 has 13 residues. Trimming pared 1 base from V and 4 bases from J, leaving 7 bases between. Germline-derived CDR1 and CDR2 are LGHNA and YNFKEQ.

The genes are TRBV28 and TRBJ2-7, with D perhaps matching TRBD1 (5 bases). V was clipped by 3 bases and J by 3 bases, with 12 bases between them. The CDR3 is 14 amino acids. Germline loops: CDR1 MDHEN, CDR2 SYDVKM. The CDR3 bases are TGTGCCAGCAGTTTCCCCCGAACAGGCTACGAGCAGTACTTC. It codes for CASSFPRTGYEQYF. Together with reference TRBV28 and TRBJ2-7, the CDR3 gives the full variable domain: DVKVTQSSRYLVKRTGEKVFLECVQDMDHENMFWYRQDPGLGLRLIYFSYDVKMKEKGDIPEGYSVSREKKERFSLILESASTNQTSMYLCASSFPRTGYEQYFGPGTRLTVT.

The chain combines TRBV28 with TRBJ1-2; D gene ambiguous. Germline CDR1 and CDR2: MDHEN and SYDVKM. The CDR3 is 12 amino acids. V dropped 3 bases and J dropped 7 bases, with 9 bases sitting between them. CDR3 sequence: CASSFGSVGYTF. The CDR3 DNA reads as TGTGCCAGCAGTTTCGGCTCGGTTGGCTACACCTTC.

The CDR3 loop is CASRKRGLDGYTF. CDR3 nucleotides: TGTGCCAGCAGAAAGAGGGGATTAGATGGCTACACCTTC. This sequence joins TRBV6-1 and TRBJ1-2, with TRBD1 as a possible D gene (5 bases). This CDR3 spans 13 amino acids. Trimming removed 6 bases from V and 6 bases from J, with 14 bases in between. Germline values: CDR1 MNHNS, CDR2 SASEGT.

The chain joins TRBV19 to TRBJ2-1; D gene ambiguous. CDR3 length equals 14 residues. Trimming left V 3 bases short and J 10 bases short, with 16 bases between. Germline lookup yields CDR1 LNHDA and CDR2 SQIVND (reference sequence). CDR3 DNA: TGTGCCAGTAGTATTGAAATAGTGGCAAACGAGCAGTTCTTC. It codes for CASSIEIVANEQFF.

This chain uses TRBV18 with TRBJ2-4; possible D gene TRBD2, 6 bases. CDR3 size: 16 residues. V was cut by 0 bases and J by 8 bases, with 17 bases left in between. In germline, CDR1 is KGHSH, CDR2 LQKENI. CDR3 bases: TGTGCCAGCTCACCACCGTCGGGGGAAACCCCGGACATTCAGTACTTC. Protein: CASSPPSGETPDIQYF.

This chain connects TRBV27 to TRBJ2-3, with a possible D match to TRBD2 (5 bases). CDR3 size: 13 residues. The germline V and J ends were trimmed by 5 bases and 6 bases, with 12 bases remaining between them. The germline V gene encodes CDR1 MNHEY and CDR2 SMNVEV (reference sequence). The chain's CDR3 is CASSRLGGDTQYF. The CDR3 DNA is TGTGCCAGCAGTCGTCTAGGCGGGGATACGCAGTATTTT.

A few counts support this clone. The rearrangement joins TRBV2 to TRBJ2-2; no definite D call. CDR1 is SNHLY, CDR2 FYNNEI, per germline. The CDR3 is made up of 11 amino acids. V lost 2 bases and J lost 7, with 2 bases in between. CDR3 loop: CASSENGELFF. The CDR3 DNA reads TGTGCCAGCAGTGAAAACGGGGAGCTGTTTTTT.

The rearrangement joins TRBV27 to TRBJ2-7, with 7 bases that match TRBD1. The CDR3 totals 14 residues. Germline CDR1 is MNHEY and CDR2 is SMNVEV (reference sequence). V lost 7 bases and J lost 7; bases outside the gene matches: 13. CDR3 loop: CASTPLDRVGEQYF. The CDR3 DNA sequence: TGTGCCAGCACCCCTCTTGACAGGGTCGGAGAGCAGTACTTC.

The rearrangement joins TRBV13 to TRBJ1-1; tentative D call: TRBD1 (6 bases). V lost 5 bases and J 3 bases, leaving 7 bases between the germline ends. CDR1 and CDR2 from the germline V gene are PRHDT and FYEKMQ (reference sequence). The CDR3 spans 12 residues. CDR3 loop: CASSRGDTEAFF. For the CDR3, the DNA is TGTGCCAGCAGCAGGGGGGACACTGAAGCTTTCTTT. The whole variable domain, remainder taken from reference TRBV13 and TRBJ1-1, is AAGVIQSPRHLIKEKRETATLKCYPIPRHDTVYWYQQGPGQDPQFLISFYEKMQSDKGSIPDRFSAQQFSDYHSELNMSSLELGDSALYFCASSRGDTEAFFGQGTRLTVV.

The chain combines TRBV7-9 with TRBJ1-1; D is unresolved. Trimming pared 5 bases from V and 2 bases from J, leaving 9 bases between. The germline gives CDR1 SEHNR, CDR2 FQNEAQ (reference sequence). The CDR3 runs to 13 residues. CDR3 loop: CASSRRENTEAFF. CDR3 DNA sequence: TGTGCCAGCAGCCGCCGGGAAAACACTGAAGCTTTCTTT.

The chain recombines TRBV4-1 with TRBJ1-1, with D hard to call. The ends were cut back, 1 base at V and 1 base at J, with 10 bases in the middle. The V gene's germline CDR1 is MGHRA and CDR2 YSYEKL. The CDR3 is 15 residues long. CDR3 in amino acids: CASSQVASRNTEAFF. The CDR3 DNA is TGCGCCAGCAGCCAAGTCGCCTCCAGGAACACTGAAGCTTTCTTT.

DNA for the CDR3: TGTGCCACCCGGGCGGGAAACACTGAAGCTTTCTTT. Its translation is CATRAGNTEAFF. This chain links TRBV10-3 with TRBJ1-1; no clear D. The CDR3 extends over 12 amino acids. The germline V and J ends were trimmed by 10 bases and 2 bases, with 11 bases remaining between them. The germline CDR1 and CDR2 sequences are ENHRY and SYGVKD.

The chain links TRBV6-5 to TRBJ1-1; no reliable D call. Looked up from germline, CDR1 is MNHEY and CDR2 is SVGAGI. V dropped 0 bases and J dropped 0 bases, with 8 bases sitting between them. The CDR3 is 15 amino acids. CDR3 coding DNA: TGTGCCAGCAGTTACTCGGCAGTTATGAACACTGAAGCTTTCTTT. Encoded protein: CASSYSAVMNTEAFF.

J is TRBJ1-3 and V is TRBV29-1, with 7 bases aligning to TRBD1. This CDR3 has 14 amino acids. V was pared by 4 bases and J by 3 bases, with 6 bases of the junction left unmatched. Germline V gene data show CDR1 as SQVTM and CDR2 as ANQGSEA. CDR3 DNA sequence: TGCAGCGTTGGGGAGACAGGGCGTGGAAACACCATATATTTT. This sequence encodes CSVGETGRGNTIYF.

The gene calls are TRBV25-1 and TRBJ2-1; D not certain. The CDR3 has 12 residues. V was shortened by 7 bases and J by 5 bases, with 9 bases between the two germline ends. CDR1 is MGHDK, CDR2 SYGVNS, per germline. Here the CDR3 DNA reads TGTGCCAGCACCAGGAATGACAATGAGCAGTTCTTC. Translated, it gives CASTRNDNEQFF.

The CDR3 spells CASIMGQGDLTDTQYF. For the CDR3, the DNA is TGTGCCAGCATAATGGGACAGGGGGACCTCACAGATACGCAGTATTTT. The chain combines TRBV5-4 with TRBJ2-3; 11 nucleotides agree with TRBD1. The CDR3 extends over 16 amino acids. Trimming at V came to 6 bases and at J to 2 bases, leaving 8 bases not matched to a gene. The germline V gene has CDR1 SGHNT and CDR2 YYREEE (reference sequence).

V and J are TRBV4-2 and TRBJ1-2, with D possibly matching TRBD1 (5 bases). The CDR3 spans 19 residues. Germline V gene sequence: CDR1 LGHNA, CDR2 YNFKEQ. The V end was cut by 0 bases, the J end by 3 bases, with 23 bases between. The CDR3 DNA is TGTGCCAGCAGCCAAGATCAGAGGGTTCAGCCAGGGAGGTACTATGGCTACACCTTC. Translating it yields CASSQDQRVQPGRYYGYTF.